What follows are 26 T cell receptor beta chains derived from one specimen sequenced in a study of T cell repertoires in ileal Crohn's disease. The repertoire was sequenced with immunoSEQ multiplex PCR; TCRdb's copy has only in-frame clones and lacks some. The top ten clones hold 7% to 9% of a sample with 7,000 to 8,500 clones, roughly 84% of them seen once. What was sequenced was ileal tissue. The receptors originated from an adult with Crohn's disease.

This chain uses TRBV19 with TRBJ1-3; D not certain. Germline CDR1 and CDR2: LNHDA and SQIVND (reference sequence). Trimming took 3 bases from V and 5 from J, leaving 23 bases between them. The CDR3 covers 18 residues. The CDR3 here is CASSIPEAKPGVRNTIYF. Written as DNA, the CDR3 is TGTGCCAGTAGTATCCCGGAGGCAAAACCGGGCGTGAGAAACACCATATATTTT.

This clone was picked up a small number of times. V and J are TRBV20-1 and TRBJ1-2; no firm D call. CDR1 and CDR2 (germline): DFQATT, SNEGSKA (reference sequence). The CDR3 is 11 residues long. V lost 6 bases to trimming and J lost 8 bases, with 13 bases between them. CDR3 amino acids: CSARPGLGYTF. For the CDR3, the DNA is TGCAGTGCGAGACCTGGGCTGGGCTACACCTTC.

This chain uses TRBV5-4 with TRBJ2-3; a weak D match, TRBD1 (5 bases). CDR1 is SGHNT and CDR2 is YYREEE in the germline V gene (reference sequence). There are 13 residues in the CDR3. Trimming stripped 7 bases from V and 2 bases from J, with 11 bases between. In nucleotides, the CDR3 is TGTGCCAGCGGTCAGGGTTCCACAGATACGCAGTATTTT. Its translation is CASGQGSTDTQYF.

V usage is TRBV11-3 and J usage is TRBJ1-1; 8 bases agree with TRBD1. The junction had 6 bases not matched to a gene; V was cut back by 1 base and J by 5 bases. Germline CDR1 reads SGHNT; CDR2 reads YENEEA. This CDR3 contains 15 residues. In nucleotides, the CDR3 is TGTGCCAGCAGCTTAGGCAGGGGGCGTCGAACTGAAGCTTTCTTT. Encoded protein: CASSLGRGRRTEAFF. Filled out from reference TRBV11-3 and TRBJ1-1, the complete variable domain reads EAGVVQSPRYKIIEKKQPVAFWCNPISGHNTLYWYLQNLGQGPELLIRYENEEAVDDSQLPKDRFSAERLKGVDSTLKIQPAELGDSAVYLCASSLGRGRRTEAFFGQGTRLTVV.

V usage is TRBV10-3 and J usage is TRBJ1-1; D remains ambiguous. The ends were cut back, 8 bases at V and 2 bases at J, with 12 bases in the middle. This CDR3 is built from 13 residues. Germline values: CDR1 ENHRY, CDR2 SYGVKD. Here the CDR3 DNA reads TGTGCCATCCACTCTCAGGCTAACACTGAAGCTTTCTTT. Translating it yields CAIHSQANTEAFF.

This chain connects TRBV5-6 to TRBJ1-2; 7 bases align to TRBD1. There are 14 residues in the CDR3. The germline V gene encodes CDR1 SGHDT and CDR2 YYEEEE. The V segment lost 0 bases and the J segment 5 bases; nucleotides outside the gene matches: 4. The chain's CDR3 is CASSLVGQNYGYTF. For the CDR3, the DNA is TGTGCCAGCAGCTTGGTGGGACAGAATTATGGCTACACCTTC. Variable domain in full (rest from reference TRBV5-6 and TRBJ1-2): DAGVTQSPTHLIKTRGQQVTLRCSPKSGHDTVSWYQQALGQGPQFIFQYYEEEERQRGNFPDRFSGHQFPNYSSELNVNALLLGDSALYLCASSLVGQNYGYTFGSGTRLTVV.

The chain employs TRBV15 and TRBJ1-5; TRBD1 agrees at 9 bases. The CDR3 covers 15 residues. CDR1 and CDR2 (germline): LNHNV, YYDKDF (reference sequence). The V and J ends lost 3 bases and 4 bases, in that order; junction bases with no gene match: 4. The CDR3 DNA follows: TGTGCCACCAGCAGTGACAGGGGGGTAAATCAGCCCCAGCATTTT. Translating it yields CATSSDRGVNQPQHF.

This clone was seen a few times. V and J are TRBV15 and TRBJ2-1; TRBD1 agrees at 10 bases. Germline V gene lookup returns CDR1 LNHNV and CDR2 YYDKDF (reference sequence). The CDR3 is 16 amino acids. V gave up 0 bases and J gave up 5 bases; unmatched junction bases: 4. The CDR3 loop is CATSRDRDRGDNEQFF. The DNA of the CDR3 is TGTGCCACCAGCAGAGACCGGGACAGGGGAGACAATGAGCAGTTCTTC.

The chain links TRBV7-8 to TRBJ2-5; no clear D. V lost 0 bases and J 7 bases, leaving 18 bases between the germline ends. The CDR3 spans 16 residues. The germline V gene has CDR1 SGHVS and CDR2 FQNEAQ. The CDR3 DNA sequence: TGTGCCAGCAGCTTAGCGCTGGCTAGTGAAGCTGTGACCCAGTACTTC. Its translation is CASSLALASEAVTQYF.

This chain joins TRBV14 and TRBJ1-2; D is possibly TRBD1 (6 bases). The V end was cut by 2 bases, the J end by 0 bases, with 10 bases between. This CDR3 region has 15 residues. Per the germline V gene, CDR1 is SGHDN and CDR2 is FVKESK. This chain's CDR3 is CASSQRGTTNYGYTF. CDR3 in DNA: TGTGCCAGCAGCCAACGAGGGACAACTAACTATGGCTACACCTTC.

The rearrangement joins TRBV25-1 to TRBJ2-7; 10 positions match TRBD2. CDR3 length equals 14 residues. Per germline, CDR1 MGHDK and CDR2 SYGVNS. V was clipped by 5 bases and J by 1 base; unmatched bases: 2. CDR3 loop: CASSLTSGSYEQYF. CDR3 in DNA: TGTGCCAGCAGTCTGACTAGCGGGTCCTACGAGCAGTACTTC.

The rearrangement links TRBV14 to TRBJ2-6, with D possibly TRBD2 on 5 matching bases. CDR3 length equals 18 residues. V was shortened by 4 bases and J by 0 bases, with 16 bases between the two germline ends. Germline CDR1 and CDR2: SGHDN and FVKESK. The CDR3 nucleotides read TGTGCCAGCAGCCCATTGGACTCACACTACTCTGGGGCCAACGTCCTGACTTTC. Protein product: CASSPLDSHYSGANVLTF.

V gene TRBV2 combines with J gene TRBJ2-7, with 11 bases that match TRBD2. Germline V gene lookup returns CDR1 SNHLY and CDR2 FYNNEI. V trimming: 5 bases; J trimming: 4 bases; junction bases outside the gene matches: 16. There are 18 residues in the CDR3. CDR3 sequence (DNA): TGTGCCAGCAGTTTGACTAGCGGGAACCCGTCTTCGGGGTACGAGCAGTACTTC. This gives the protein CASSLTSGNPSSGYEQYF.

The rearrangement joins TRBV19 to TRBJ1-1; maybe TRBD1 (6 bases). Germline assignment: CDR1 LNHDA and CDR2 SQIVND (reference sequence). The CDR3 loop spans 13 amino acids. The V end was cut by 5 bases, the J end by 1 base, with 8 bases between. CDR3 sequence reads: CASSWGPNTEAFF. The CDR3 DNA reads TGTGCCAGTAGTTGGGGGCCGAACACTGAAGCTTTCTTT.

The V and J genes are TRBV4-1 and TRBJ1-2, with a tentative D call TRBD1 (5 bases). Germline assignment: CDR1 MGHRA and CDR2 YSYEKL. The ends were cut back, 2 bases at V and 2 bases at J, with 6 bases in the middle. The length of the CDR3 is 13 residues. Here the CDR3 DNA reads TGCGCCAGCAGCCAACGGGGGAACTATGGCTACACCTTC. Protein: CASSQRGNYGYTF.

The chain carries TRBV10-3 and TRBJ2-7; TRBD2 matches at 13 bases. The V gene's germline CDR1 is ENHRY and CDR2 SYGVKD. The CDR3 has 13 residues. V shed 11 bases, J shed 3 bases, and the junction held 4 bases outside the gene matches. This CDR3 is CALRTSGSYEQYF. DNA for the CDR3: TGTGCCTTACGGACTAGCGGGAGCTACGAGCAGTACTTC.

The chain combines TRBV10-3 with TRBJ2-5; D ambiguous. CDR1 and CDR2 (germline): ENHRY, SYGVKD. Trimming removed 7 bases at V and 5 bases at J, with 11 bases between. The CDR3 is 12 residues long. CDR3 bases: TGTGCCATCAAGGCGGAACGGGAGACCCAGTACTTC. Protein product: CAIKAERETQYF.

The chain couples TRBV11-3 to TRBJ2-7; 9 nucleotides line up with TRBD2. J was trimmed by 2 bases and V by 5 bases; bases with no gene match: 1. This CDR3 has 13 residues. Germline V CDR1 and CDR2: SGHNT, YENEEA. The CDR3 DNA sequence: TGTGCCAGCAGCGCGGGAGGGCCCTACGAGCAGTACTTC. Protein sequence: CASSAGGPYEQYF.

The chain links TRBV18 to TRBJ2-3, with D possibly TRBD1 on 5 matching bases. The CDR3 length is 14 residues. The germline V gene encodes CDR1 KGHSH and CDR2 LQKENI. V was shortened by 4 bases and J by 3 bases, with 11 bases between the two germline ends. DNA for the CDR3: TGTGCCAGCTCACTACAGGACGGGACAGATACGCAGTATTTT. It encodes CASSLQDGTDTQYF.

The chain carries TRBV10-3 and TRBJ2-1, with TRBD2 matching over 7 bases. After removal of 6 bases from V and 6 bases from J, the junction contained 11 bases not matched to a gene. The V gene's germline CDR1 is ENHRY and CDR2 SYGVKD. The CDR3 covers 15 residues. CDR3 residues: CAISGRPPATNEQFF. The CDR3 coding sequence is TGTGCCATCAGCGGGAGGCCCCCAGCGACCAATGAGCAGTTCTTC.

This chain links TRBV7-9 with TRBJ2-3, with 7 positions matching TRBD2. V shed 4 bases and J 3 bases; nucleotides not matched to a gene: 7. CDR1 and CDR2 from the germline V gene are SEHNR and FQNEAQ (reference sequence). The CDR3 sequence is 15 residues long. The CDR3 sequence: CASSSGLVATDTQYF. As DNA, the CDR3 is TGTGCCAGCAGCTCAGGACTAGTTGCGACAGATACGCAGTATTTT.

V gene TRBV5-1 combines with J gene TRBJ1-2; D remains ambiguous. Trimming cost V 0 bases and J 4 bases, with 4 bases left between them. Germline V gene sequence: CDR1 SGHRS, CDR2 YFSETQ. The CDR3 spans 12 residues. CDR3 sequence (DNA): TGCGCCAGCAGCTTGGATCGCTATGGCTACACCTTC. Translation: CASSLDRYGYTF.

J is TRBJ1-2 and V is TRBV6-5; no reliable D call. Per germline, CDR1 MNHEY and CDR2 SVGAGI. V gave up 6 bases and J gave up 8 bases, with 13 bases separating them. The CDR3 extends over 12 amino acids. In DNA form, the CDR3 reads TGTGCCAGCAGGTCTGGTCAGGCGGGCTACACCTTC. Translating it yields CASRSGQAGYTF.

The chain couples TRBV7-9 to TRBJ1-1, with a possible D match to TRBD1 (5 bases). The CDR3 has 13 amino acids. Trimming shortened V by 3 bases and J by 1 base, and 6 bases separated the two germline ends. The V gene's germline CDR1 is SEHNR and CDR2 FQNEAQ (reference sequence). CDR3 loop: CASSFRENTEAFF. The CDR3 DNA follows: TGTGCCAGCAGCTTCAGGGAGAACACTGAAGCTTTCTTT.

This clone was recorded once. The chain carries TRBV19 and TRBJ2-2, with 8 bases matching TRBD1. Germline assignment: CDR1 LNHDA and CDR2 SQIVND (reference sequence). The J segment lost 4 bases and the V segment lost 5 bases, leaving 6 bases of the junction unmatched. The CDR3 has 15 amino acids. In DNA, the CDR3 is TGTGCCAGTAGTTGGACAGGGCCGGCCACCGGGGAGCTGTTTTTT. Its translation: CASSWTGPATGELFF.

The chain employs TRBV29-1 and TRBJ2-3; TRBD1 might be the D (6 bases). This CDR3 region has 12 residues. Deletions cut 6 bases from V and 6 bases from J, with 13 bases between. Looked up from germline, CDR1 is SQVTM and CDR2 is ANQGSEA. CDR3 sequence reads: CSVPQGLDTQYF. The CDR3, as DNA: TGCAGCGTGCCACAGGGTTTGGATACGCAGTATTTT.